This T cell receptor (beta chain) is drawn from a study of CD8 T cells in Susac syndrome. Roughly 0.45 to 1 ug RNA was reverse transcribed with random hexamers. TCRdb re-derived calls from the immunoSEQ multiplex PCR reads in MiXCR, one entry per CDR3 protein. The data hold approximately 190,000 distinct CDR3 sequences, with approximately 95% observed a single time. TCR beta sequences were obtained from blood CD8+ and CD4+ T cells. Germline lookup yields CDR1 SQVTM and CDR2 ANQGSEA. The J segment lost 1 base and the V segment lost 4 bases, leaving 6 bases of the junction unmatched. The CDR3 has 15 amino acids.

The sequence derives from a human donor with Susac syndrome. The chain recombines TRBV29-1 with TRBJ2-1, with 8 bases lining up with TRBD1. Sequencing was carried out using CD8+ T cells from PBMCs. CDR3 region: CSVVDTGGSYNEQFF. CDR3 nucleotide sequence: TGCAGCGTTGTCGATACAGGGGGGTCCTACAATGAGCAGTTCTTC.